This TCR beta chain is drawn from a study of blood T cell repertoires in COVID-19. As for the study in general: The United States, Italy and Spain supplied acute and convalescent COVID-19 samples. PBMCs, B-cell-depleted T cells, or T cells were the source of the cDNA or gDNA that made up the material.

In its sample, this clone was seen once. Original analysis: Scientists estimated how many nucleated cells there were by amplifying reference gene primers. TCRdb's copy holds only in-frame clones and misses some; the assay was immunoSEQ multiplex PCR. D and trimming were read from the DNA, whereas the V and J calls and clone size are those reported in that table. The sample carries about 210,000 clones, roughly 82% recorded once. Between the trimmed V and J ends, which lost 2 bases and 5 bases, there was a span of 5 bases. The germline gives CDR1 SGHRS, CDR2 YFSETQ. This CDR3 comprises 11 residues. This receptor was taken from a woman aged 40 to 49 with acute or convalescent COVID-19. The specimen was peripheral blood. V is TRBV5-1 and J is TRBJ2-7; D call uncertain. The CDR3 spells CASSFLDEQYF. The CDR3 DNA is TGCGCCAGCAGCTTTCTCGACGAGCAGTACTTC.